The clone carrying this T cell receptor (beta chain) was observed a single time. Its specificity is not known. The sample belongs to a study of T cell responses to AZD1222 COVID-19 vaccine. Points from the study as a whole: Across spike, vaccine-associated CD4 TCRs were found, dominant at 160-218 and 743-854. There were repertoire samples only from the period after the peak T cell response. Per reports, nearly half of all spike-specific TCRs target regions that are unmutated in variants.

Trimming removed 8 bases at V and 7 bases at J, with 14 bases between. The CDR3 covers 13 residues. Per the germline V gene, CDR1 is LNHDA and CDR2 is SQIVND (reference sequence). The protocol was immunoSEQ multiplex PCR, while the TCRdb copy is restricted to in-frame clones and leaves out a portion. The sample lists some 100,000 clones; about 86% were seen once. The clonotype comes from an adult in good health. This chain links TRBV19 with TRBJ1-4; tentative D call: TRBD1 (6 bases). Material: peripheral blood, obtained on day 0 of AZD1222 vaccination. CDR3 in amino acids: CASVMGGSEKLFF. The DNA for the CDR3 is TGTGCCAGTGTGATGGGGGGCAGTGAAAAACTGTTTTTT.